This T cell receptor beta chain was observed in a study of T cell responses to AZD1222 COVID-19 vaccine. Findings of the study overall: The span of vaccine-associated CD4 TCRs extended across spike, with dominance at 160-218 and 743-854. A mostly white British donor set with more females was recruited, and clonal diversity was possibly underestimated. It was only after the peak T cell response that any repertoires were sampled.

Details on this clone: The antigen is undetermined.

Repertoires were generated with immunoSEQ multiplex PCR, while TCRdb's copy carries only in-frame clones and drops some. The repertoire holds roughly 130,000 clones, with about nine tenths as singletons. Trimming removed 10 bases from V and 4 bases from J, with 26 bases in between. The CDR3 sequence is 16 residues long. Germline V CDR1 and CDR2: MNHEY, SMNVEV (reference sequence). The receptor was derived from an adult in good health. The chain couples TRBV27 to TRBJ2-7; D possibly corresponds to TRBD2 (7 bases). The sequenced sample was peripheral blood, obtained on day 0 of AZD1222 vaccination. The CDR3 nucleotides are TGTGCCATCACTATCCCAGGGCCCGGGGGGCGGTACGAGCAGTACTTC. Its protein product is CAITIPGPGGRYEQYF.